The table lists the clone carrying this T cell receptor (beta chain) with a few counts. The CDR3 sequence is 16 residues long. Germline CDR1 is SGDLS and CDR2 is YYNGEE. Trimming took 4 bases from V and 4 from J, leaving 17 bases between them. This entry comes from a study of blood T cell repertoires in COVID-19. Study in general: Acute and convalescent COVID-19 samples came from the United States, Italy and Spain. Nucleic acid was either cDNA or gDNA, and it came from T cells, B-cell-depleted T cells, or PBMCs.

Original analysis: Reference gene primer amplification in the assay estimated nucleated cell counts. The repertoire was sequenced with immunoSEQ multiplex PCR; TCRdb's copy has only in-frame clones and lacks some. V and J calls and clone size are those listed in that table; D and trimming were worked out from the DNA. The data hold more than 95,000 clones, with about 86% observed a single time. Sequenced sample: peripheral blood. The chain uses TRBV9 and TRBJ2-2, with D uncertain. The clonotype originates from a woman in her forties or fifties with acute or convalescent COVID-19. The CDR3 loop is CASSSPVLGSTGELFF. The CDR3 coding sequence is TGTGCCAGCAGCTCCCCCGTGTTGGGCAGCACCGGGGAGCTGTTTTTT.